Listed below are T cell receptor beta chains from one sample, sequenced in a study of cytomegalovirus exposure and HLA in healthy donors. The repertoire was sequenced with immunoSEQ multiplex PCR; TCRdb's copy has only in-frame clones and lacks some. The sample includes 250,000 to 350,000 clones, approximately 91% of them seen just once. The material sequenced was PBMCs. The receptors here all came from a young man in good health and CMV-seronegative. Both conserved end residues are part of each CDR3. Each record gives: V gene, D gene, CDR3 length, clone size, J gene, CDR3 DNA, CDR3 protein. The D gene is left open where the match is weak. Clone size, where shown, is once, few, many, or a class for clones that have expanded.

V gene: TRBV29-1; D gene: -; CDR3 length: 12; clone size: -; J gene: TRBJ1-1; CDR3 DNA: TGCAGCGTTACCGGGACAAGACGTGAAGCTTTCTTT; CDR3 protein: CSVTGTRREAFF
V gene: TRBV2; D gene: TRBD1; CDR3 length: 14; clone size: -; J gene: TRBJ1-1; CDR3 DNA: TGTGCCAGCAGTGATATAGGGGGCCGGACTGAAGCTTTCTTT; CDR3 protein: CASSDIGGRTEAFF
V gene: TRBV19; D gene: -; CDR3 length: 14; clone size: -; J gene: TRBJ1-2; CDR3 DNA: TGTGCCAGCAGCCGGGACAAGGTCCTCTATGGCTACACCTTC; CDR3 protein: CASSRDKVLYGYTF
V gene: TRBV4-1; D gene: TRBD2; CDR3 length: 16; clone size: once; J gene: TRBJ2-1; CDR3 DNA: TGCGCCAGCAGCCCCCCGAGCGGGGGGACCTTGGCTGAGCAGTTCTTC; CDR3 protein: CASSPPSGGTLAEQFF
V gene: TRBV6-5; D gene: TRBD1; CDR3 length: 15; clone size: -; J gene: TRBJ1-2; CDR3 DNA: TGTGCCAGCAGTTACTCCGGACAGGGTTTAGCTGGCTACACCTTC; CDR3 protein: CASSYSGQGLAGYTF
V gene: TRBV20-1; D gene: -; CDR3 length: 11; clone size: few; J gene: TRBJ1-2; CDR3 DNA: TGCAGTGCTAGAGACGACTATGGCTACACCTTC; CDR3 protein: CSARDDYGYTF
V gene: TRBV5-1; D gene: TRBD2; CDR3 length: 18; clone size: few; J gene: TRBJ2-7; CDR3 DNA: TGCGCCAGCAGCGCGGTGCCCGGGACTAGCGGGGGGGCCTACGAGCAGTACTTC; CDR3 protein: CASSAVPGTSGGAYEQYF
V gene: TRBV5-1; D gene: -; CDR3 length: 12; clone size: -; J gene: TRBJ2-1; CDR3 DNA: TGCGCCAGCAGCTTGATTCTAACCGAGCAGTTCTTC; CDR3 protein: CASSLILTEQFF
V gene: TRBV6-1; D gene: -; CDR3 length: 13; clone size: once; J gene: TRBJ1-1; CDR3 DNA: TGTGCCAGCAGTGAAGGGACTAACACTGAAGCTTTCTTT; CDR3 protein: CASSEGTNTEAFF
V gene: TRBV6-5; D gene: TRBD1; CDR3 length: 14; clone size: -; J gene: TRBJ1-5; CDR3 DNA: TGTGCCAGCAGCCAGACAGGGGCTTATCAGCCCCAGCATTTT; CDR3 protein: CASSQTGAYQPQHF
V gene: TRBV7-2; D gene: TRBD1; CDR3 length: 16; clone size: -; J gene: TRBJ2-3; CDR3 DNA: TGTGCCAGCAGCTACAGAGGACAGGGATACACAGATACGCAGTATTTT; CDR3 protein: CASSYRGQGYTDTQYF
V gene: TRBV7-9; D gene: TRBD1; CDR3 length: 16; clone size: -; J gene: TRBJ2-7; CDR3 DNA: TGTGCCAGCAGCGGACTCCGGGACAGGGGAACCTACGAGCAGTACTTC; CDR3 protein: CASSGLRDRGTYEQYF
V gene: TRBV29-1; D gene: TRBD1; CDR3 length: 13; clone size: -; J gene: TRBJ2-7; CDR3 DNA: TGCAGCGTTGAACTCCGGGACAGATACGAGCAGTACTTC; CDR3 protein: CSVELRDRYEQYF
V gene: TRBV10-1; D gene: -; CDR3 length: 15; clone size: -; J gene: TRBJ2-2; CDR3 DNA: TGCGCCAGCAGTGACAATGGAGGTCACACCGGGGAGCTGTTTTTT; CDR3 protein: CASSDNGGHTGELFF
V gene: TRBV4-1; D gene: TRBD1; CDR3 length: 18; clone size: once; J gene: TRBJ1-2; CDR3 DNA: TGCGCCAGCAGCCCCTCCCCCGGACAGGGACCCACTAACTATGGCTACACCTTC; CDR3 protein: CASSPSPGQGPTNYGYTF
V gene: TRBV5-1; D gene: -; CDR3 length: 15; clone size: few; J gene: TRBJ2-7; CDR3 DNA: TGCGCCAGCAGCTTGGACGGACAGTCCTCCTACGAGCAGTACTTC; CDR3 protein: CASSLDGQSSYEQYF
V gene: TRBV27; D gene: -; CDR3 length: 16; clone size: -; J gene: TRBJ2-1; CDR3 DNA: TGTGCCAGCAGTTCTTCAGGGGTTTACTCCTACAATGAGCAGTTCTTC; CDR3 protein: CASSSSGVYSYNEQFF
V gene: TRBV7-2; D gene: -; CDR3 length: 16; clone size: once; J gene: TRBJ1-6; CDR3 DNA: TGTGCCAGCAGTTGGGACTGGAGCTCCTATAATTCACCCCTCCACTTT; CDR3 protein: CASSWDWSSYNSPLHF
V gene: TRBV7-2; D gene: TRBD1; CDR3 length: 14; clone size: -; J gene: TRBJ2-3; CDR3 DNA: TGTGCCAGCAGCCCGACAGGGGTTGGGGCTACGCAGTATTTT; CDR3 protein: CASSPTGVGATQYF
V gene: TRBV5-4; D gene: -; CDR3 length: 12; clone size: -; J gene: TRBJ1-1; CDR3 DNA: TGTGCCAGCAGCCCGAGGGGGACAGAAGCTTTCTTT; CDR3 protein: CASSPRGTEAFF
V gene: TRBV5-8; D gene: -; CDR3 length: 17; clone size: -; J gene: TRBJ1-5; CDR3 DNA: TGTGCCAGCAGCTTGGAATCATGGGCCAGCTCCAATCAGCCCCAGCATTTT; CDR3 protein: CASSLESWASSNQPQHF
V gene: TRBV7-2; D gene: TRBD1; CDR3 length: 14; clone size: -; J gene: TRBJ1-6; CDR3 DNA: TGTGCCAGCAGCTTGGACAGGTACAATTCACCCCTCCACTTT; CDR3 protein: CASSLDRYNSPLHF
V gene: TRBV6-5; D gene: -; CDR3 length: 16; clone size: once; J gene: TRBJ2-5; CDR3 DNA: TGTGCCAGCAGTTACTCCCTAATTCAGCGCGAAGAGACCCAGTACTTC; CDR3 protein: CASSYSLIQREETQYF
V gene: TRBV6-1; D gene: TRBD1; CDR3 length: 14; clone size: -; J gene: TRBJ1-6; CDR3 DNA: TGTGCCAGCAGTGTCGGGACAGCGAATTCACCCCTCCACTTT; CDR3 protein: CASSVGTANSPLHF
V gene: TRBV2; D gene: TRBD1; CDR3 length: 15; clone size: -; J gene: TRBJ1-1; CDR3 DNA: TGTGCCAGCAGCGTAGGGCCGACAGGGGGTACTGAAGCTTTCTTT; CDR3 protein: CASSVGPTGGTEAFF